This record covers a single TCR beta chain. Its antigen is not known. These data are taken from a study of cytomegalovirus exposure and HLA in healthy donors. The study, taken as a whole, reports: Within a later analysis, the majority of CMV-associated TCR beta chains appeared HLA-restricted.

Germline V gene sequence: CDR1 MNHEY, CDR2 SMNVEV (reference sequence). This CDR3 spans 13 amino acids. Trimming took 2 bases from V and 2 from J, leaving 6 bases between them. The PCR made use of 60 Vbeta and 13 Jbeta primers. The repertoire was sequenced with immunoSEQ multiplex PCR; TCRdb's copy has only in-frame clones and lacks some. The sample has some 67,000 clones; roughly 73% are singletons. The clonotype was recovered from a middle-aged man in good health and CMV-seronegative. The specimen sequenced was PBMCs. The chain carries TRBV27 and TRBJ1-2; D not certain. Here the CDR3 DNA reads TGTGCCAGCAGTTTAGGAGGGAACTATGGCTACACCTTC. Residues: CASSLGGNYGYTF.